The sequence of this TCR beta chain was determined in a study of control samples from healthy donors and cancer patients. The CDR3 totals 12 residues. Trimming stripped 6 bases from V and 9 bases from J, with 12 bases between. The germline V gene encodes CDR1 MNHEY and CDR2 SVGEGT. The method was immunoSEQ multiplex PCR; TCRdb's version includes in-frame clones alone and lacks a portion of them. Of 55,000 to 90,000 clones listed, about 80% are singletons. The rearrangement links TRBV6-2 or TRBV6-3 to TRBJ2-1; D gene ambiguous. Sequences were obtained from blood. This clonotype originated in a man aged 50-59 years in good health. This CDR3 is CASRPGPGEQFF. In DNA form, the CDR3 reads TGTGCCAGCAGACCTGGACCGGGTGAGCAGTTCTTC.